Below are 2 T cell receptor beta chains sequenced from a single sample in a study of CD8 T cells in Susac syndrome. Reverse transcription of roughly 0.5 to 1 ug RNA was performed with random hexamers. MiXCR, applied by TCRdb to the immunoSEQ multiplex PCR reads, yields one record per CDR3 protein. This table has about 150,000 distinct CDR3 sequences, nearly 97% appearing once. The sequenced material came from CD8+ T cells from PBMCs. The receptors were sampled from a human donor with multiple sclerosis.

The chain has TRBV7-8 and TRBJ1-1; TRBD1 agrees at 7 bases. From germline, CDR1 is SGHVS and CDR2 FQNEAQ. This CDR3 is 15 amino acids long. V dropped 5 bases and J dropped 0; count of bases not matched to a gene: 6. CDR3: CASSVTGALNTEAFF. Here the CDR3 DNA reads TGTGCCAGCAGCGTCACAGGGGCCTTGAACACTGAAGCTTTCTTT.

V gene TRBV20-1 combines with J gene TRBJ2-5; D remains unclear. The CDR3 runs 13 residues. Germline V CDR1 and CDR2: DFQATT, SNEGSKA (reference sequence). V was trimmed by 6 bases and J by 2 bases, leaving 13 bases between them. The CDR3, as DNA: TGCAGTGCCACCGCACAGTTACAAGAGACCCAGTACTTC. Translating gives CSATAQLQETQYF.